The T cell receptor beta chain under discussion was sequenced for a study of cytomegalovirus exposure and HLA in healthy donors. Study results and caveats: Later, an analysis found that common viral pathogens appeared to be linked with several of the most significant clusters.

Primers included in the PCR were 60 Vbeta and 13 Jbeta primers. TCRdb's copy holds only in-frame clones and misses some; the assay was immunoSEQ multiplex PCR. The sample carries about 93,000 clones, approximately 69% recorded once. Notes on this clone: Its antigen is not known.

The CDR3 runs 15 residues. With V trimmed by 3 bases and J by 5 bases, 9 bases remained unmatched. Germline lookup yields CDR1 MNHEY and CDR2 SMNVEV (reference sequence). This clonotype was sampled from a boy between 10 and 17 years old in good health and CMV-seropositive. The sample taken for sequencing was PBMCs. The rearrangement uses TRBV27 and TRBJ2-7; 8 nucleotides line up with TRBD1. The CDR3 nucleotides read TGTGCCAGCAGTTTTAACCAGGGGGCCGTCGACGAGCAGTACTTC. Its translation: CASSFNQGAVDEQYF.